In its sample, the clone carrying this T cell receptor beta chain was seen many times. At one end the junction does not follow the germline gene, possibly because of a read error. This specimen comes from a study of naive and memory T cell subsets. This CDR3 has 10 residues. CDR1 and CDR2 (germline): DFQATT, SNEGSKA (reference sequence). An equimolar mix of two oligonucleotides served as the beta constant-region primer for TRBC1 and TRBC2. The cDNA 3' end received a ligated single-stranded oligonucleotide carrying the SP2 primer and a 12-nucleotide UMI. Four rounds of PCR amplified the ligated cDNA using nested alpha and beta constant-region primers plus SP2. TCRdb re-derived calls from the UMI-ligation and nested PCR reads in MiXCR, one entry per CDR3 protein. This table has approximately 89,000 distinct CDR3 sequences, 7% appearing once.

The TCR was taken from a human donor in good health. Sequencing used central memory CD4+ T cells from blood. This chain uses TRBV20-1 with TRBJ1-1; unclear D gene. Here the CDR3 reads CSARDMAAFF. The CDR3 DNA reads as TGCAGTGCGAGAGATATGGCAGCTTTCTTT.